This record covers a single T cell receptor beta chain. This clonotype was seen a handful of times. The antigen this receptor binds is unknown. No much larger clonotype is one base removed from it; base qualities were not supplied. The data derive from a study (dated by TCRdb to the early 2010s). The V end gives up 1 base and the J end 5 bases, leaving 9 bases in the junction not matched to a gene. The germline V gene specifies LGHNA as CDR1 and YSLEER as CDR2. Counted from cysteine to phenylalanine, this CDR3 has 16 amino acids. Only the CDR3 DNA stays, 48 bases, in frame from base 1. TCRdb names Illumina Genome Analyzer IIx as the instrument used. Through fastp at Q25 and MiXCR, TCRdb rebuilt clones from the public reads, retaining in-frame beta chains. A single entry per CDR3 protein holds the most common genes and DNA from its merged rows. A total of some 15,000 distinct CDR3 sequences appear in this sample, approximately 37% of them only once. Roughly 15% of the sample is held by the ten biggest clonotypes.

The sequenced sample consisted of blood. The chain is encoded by TRBV4-3 joined to TRBJ2-5; TRBD2 agrees with 8 junctional bases. The sequence was obtained from a human donor. CDR3 reads: CASSQGNAGGRETQYF. DNA sequence: TGCGCCAGCAGCCAAGGAAATGCGGGGGGACGGGAGACCCAGTACTTC.